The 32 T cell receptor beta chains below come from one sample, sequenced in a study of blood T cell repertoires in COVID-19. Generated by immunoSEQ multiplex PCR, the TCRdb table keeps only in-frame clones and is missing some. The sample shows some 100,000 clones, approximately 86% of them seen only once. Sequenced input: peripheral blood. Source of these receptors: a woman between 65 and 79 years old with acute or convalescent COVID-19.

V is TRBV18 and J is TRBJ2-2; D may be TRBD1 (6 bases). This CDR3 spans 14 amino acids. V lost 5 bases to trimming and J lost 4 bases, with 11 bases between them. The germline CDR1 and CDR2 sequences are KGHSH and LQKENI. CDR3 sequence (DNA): TGTGCCAGCTCAGAGATGGACAGCACCGGGGAGCTGTTTTTT. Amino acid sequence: CASSEMDSTGELFF.

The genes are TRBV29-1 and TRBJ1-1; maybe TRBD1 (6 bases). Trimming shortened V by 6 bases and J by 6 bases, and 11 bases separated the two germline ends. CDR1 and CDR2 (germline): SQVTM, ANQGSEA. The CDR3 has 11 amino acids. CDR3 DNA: TGCAGCGTCGGCAGGGGCCCTGAAGCTTTCTTT. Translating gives CSVGRGPEAFF.

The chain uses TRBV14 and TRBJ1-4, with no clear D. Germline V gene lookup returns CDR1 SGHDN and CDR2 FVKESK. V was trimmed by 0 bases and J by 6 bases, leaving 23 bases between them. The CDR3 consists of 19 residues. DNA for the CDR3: TGTGCCAGCAGCCAAGATAAACTGATGCATTCGGCAGCGGATGAAAAACTGTTTTTT. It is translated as CASSQDKLMHSAADEKLFF.

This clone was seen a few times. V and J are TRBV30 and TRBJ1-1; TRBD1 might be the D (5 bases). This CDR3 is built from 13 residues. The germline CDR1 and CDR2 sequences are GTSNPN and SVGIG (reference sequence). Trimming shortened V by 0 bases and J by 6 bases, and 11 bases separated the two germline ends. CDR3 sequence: CAWSVIRGAEAFF. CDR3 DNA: TGTGCCTGGAGTGTAATCCGGGGGGCTGAAGCTTTCTTT.

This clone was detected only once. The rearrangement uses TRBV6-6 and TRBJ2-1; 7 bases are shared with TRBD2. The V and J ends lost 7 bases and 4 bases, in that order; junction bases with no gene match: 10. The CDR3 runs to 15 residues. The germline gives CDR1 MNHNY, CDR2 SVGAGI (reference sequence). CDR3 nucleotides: TGTGCCAGCAACCCCCAGGGACTACAGTACAATGAGCAGTTCTTC. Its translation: CASNPQGLQYNEQFF.

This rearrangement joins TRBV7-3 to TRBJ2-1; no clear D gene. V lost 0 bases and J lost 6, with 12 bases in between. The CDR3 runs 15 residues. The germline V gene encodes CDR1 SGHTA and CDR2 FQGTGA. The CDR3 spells CASSLTVGFSNEQFF. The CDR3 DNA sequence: TGTGCCAGCAGCTTAACCGTCGGGTTCAGCAATGAGCAGTTCTTC.

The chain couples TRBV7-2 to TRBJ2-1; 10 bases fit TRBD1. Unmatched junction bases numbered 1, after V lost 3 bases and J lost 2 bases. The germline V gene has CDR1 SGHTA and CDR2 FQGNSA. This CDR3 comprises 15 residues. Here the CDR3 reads CASSFDRGPYNEQFF. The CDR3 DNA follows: TGTGCCAGCAGCTTTGACAGGGGGCCCTACAATGAGCAGTTCTTC.

DNA of the CDR3: TGTGCCAGCAGTTTGCACCTGAGCTCCTACGAGCAGTACTTC. Residues: CASSLHLSSYEQYF. The rearrangement links TRBV27 to TRBJ2-7, with D unclear. The CDR3 is 14 amino acids. The germline V gene encodes CDR1 MNHEY and CDR2 SMNVEV (reference sequence). V was trimmed by 3 bases and J by 0 bases, leaving 9 bases between them.

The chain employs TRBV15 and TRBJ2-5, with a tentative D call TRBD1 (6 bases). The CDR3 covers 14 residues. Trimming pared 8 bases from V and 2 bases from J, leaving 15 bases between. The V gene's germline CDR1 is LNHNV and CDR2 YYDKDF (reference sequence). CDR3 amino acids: CATGLGGPQETQYF. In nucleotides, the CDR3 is TGTGCCACCGGCTTAGGGGGACCTCAAGAGACCCAGTACTTC.

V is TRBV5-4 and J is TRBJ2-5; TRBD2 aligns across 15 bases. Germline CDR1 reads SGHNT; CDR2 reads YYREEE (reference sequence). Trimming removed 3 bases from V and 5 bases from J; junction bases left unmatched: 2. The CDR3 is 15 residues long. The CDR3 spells CASSSGLAGGETQYF. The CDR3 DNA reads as TGTGCCAGCAGCTCGGGACTAGCGGGGGGTGAGACCCAGTACTTC.

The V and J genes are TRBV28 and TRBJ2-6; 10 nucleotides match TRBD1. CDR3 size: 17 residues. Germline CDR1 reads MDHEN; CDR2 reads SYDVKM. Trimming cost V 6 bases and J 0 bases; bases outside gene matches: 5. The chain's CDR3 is CASRRDRGFSGANVLTF. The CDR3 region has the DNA TGTGCCAGCAGAAGGGACAGGGGTTTCTCTGGGGCCAACGTCCTGACTTTC.

This chain's CDR3 is CAISDTQKTYNEQFF. The CDR3 DNA reads as TGTGCCATCAGTGATACACAAAAAACGTACAATGAGCAGTTCTTC. The chain uses TRBV10-3 and TRBJ2-1, with D uncertain. The CDR3 runs 15 residues. CDR1 and CDR2 (germline): ENHRY, SYGVKD. V was clipped by 3 bases and J by 4 bases, with 13 bases between them.

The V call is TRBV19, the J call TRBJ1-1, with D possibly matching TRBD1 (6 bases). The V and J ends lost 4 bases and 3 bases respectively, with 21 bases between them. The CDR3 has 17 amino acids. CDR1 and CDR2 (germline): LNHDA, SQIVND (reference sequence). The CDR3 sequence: CASSKRPVQGRDTEAFF. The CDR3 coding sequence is TGTGCCAGTAGTAAACGCCCCGTACAGGGTAGGGACACTGAAGCTTTCTTT.

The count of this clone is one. In nucleotides, the CDR3 is TGTGCCAGCAGCCCGGGGGGAGGTCCCAATCAGCCCCAGCATTTT. It codes for CASSPGGGPNQPQHF. The rearrangement joins TRBV9 to TRBJ1-5, with TRBD1 as a possible D gene (5 bases). Germline assignment: CDR1 SGDLS and CDR2 YYNGEE. V shed 4 bases and J shed 3 bases, with 14 bases lying between them. The CDR3 is made up of 15 amino acids.

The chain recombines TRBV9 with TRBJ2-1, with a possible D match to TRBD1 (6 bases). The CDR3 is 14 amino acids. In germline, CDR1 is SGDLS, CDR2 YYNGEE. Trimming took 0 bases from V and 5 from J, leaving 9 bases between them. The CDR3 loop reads CASSVGDNNNEQFF. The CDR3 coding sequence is TGTGCCAGCAGCGTAGGGGACAACAACAATGAGCAGTTCTTC.

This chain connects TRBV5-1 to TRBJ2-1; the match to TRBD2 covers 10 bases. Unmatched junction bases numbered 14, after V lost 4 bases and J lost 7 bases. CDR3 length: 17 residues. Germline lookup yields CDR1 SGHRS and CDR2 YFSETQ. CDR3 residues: CASSQTPVAGGRNEQFF. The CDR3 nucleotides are TGCGCCAGCAGCCAGACACCTGTAGCGGGAGGCAGGAATGAGCAGTTCTTC.

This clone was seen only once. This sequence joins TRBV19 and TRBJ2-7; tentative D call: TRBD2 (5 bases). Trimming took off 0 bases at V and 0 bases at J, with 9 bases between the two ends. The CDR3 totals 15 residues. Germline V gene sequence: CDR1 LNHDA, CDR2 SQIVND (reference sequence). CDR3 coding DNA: TGTGCCAGTAGTATAGATCACCGGGACTCCTACGAGCAGTACTTC. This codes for CASSIDHRDSYEQYF. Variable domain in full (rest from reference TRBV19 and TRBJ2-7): DGGITQSPKYLFRKEGQNVTLSCEQNLNHDAMYWYRQDPGQGLRLIYYSQIVNDFQKGDIAEGYSVSREKKESFPLTVTSAQKNPTAFYLCASSIDHRDSYEQYFGPGTRLTVT.

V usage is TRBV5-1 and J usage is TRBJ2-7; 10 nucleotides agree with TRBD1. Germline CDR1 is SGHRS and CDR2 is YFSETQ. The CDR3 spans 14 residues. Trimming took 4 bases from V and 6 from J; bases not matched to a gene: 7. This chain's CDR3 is CASSVDRGKREQYF. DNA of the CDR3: TGCGCCAGCAGCGTGGACAGGGGGAAACGCGAGCAGTACTTC. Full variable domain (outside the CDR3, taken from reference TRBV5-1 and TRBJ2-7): KAGVTQTPRYLIKTRGQQVTLSCSPISGHRSVSWYQQTPGQGLQFLFEYFSETQRNKGNFPGRFSGRQFSNSRSEMNVSTLELGDSALYLCASSVDRGKREQYFGPGTRLTVT.

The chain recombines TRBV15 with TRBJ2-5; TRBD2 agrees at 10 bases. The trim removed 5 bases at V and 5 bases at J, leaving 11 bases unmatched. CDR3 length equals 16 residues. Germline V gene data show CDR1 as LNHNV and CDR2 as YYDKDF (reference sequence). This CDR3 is CATSPSGRAFSETQYF. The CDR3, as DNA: TGTGCCACCAGCCCAAGCGGGAGGGCCTTCAGTGAGACCCAGTACTTC.

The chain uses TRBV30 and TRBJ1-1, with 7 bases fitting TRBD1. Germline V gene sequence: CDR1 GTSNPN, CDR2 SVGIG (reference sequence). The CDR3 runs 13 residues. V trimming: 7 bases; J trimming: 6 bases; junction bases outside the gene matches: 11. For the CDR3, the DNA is TGTGCCTCTCTTGACAGGGCATTCTCTGAAGCTTTCTTT. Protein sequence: CASLDRAFSEAFF.

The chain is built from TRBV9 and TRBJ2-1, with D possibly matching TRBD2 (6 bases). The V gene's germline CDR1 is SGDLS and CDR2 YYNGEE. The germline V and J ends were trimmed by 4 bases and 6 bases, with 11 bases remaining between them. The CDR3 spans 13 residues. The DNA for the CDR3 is TGTGCCAGCAGCACCAGTAGCGGCAATGAGCAGTTCTTC. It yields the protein CASSTSSGNEQFF.

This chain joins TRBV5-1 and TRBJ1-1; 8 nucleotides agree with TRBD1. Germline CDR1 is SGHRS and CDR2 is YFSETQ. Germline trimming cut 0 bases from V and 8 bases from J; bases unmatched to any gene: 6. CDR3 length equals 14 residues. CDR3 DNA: TGCGCCAGCAGCTTGGATATGGGGGACAGGGAAGCTTTCTTT. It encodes CASSLDMGDREAFF.

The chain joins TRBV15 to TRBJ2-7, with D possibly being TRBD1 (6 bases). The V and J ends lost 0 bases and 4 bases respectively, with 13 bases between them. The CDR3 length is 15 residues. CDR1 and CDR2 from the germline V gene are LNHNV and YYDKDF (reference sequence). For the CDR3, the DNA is TGTGCCACCAGCAGAGAGTCAGGGGCAGTATACGAGCAGTACTTC. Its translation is CATSRESGAVYEQYF.

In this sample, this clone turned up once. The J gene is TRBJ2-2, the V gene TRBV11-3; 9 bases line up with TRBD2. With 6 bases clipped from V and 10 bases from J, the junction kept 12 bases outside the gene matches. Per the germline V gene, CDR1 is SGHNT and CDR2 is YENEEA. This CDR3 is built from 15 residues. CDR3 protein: CASSQREVNNKELFF. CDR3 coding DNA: TGTGCCAGCAGTCAGCGGGAGGTGAACAATAAGGAGCTGTTTTTT.

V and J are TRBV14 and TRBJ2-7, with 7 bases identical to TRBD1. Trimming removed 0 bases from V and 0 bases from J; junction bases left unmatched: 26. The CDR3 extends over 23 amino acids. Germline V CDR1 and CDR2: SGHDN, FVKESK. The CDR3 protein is CASSQDLRHRQGVSILASYEQYF. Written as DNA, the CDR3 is TGTGCCAGCAGCCAAGACCTCCGACATAGACAGGGAGTATCTATTCTGGCCTCCTACGAGCAGTACTTC.

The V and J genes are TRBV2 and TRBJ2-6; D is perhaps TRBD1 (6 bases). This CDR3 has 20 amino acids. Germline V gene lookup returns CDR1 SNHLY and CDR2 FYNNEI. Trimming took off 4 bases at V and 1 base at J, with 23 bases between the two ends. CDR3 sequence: CASSVGALVAVTSGANVLTF. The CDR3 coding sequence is TGTGCCAGCAGTGTGGGGGCTCTGGTCGCCGTCACATCTGGGGCCAACGTCCTGACTTTC.

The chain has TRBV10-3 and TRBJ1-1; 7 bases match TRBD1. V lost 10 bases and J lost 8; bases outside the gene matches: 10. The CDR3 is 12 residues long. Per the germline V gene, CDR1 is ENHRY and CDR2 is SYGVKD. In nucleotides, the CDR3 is TGTGCCAGCAGAGCTGGGACAGCCGAAGCTTTCTTT. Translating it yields CASRAGTAEAFF.

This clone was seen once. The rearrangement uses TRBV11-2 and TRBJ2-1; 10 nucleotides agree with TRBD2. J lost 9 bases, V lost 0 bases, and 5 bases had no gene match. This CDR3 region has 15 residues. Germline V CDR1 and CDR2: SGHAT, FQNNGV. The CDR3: CASSLDLAGEGEQFF. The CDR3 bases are TGTGCCAGCAGCTTAGATCTAGCGGGAGAGGGTGAGCAGTTCTTC.

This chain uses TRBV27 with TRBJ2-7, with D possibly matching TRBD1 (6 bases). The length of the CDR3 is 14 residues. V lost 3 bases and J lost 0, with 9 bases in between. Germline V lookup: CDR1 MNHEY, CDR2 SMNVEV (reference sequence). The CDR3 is CASSFLGASYEQYF. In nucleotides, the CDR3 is TGTGCCAGCAGTTTTCTGGGGGCCTCCTACGAGCAGTACTTC.

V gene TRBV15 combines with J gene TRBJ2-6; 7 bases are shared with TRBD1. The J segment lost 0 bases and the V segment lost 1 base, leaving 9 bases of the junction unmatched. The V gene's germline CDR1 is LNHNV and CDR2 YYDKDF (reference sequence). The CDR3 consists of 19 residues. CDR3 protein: CATSRVPGQVFSGANVLTF. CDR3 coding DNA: TGTGCCACCAGCAGAGTGCCCGGACAGGTTTTCTCTGGGGCCAACGTCCTGACTTTC. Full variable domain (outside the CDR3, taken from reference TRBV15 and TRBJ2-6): DAMVIQNPRYQVTQFGKPVTLSCSQTLNHNVMYWYQQKSSQAPKLLFHYYDKDFNNEADTPDNFQSRRPNTSFCFLDIRSPGLGDTAMYLCATSRVPGQVFSGANVLTFGAGSRLTVL.

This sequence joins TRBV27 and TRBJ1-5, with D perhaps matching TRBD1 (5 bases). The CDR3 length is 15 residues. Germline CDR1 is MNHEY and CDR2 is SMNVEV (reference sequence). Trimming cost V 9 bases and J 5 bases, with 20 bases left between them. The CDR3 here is CASMLTGRAHQPQHF. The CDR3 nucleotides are TGTGCCAGTATGTTAACCGGCAGGGCCCATCAGCCCCAGCATTTT.

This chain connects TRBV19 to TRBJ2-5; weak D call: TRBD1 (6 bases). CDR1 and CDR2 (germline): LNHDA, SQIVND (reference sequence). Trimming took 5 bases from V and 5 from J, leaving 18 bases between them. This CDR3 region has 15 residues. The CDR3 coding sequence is TGTGCCAGTAGTGAGGGCGTTAAAACAGGGGAGACCCAGTACTTC. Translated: CASSEGVKTGETQYF.